This TCR beta chain emerged from a study of human thymus T cells. Donors were healthy Finnish babies undergoing corrective operations for congenital heart defects. The V gene end was trimmed by 4 bases and the J gene end by 3 bases; junction bases not matched to a gene: 6. Germline loops: CDR1 SGHAT, CDR2 FQNNGV. The CDR3 consists of 16 residues. Assay: immunoSEQ multiplex PCR; the TCRdb copy retains only in-frame clones and omits some. The repertoire holds more than 45,000 clones, with 85% to 95% as singletons. The sequencing sample was made of blood. The rearrangement links TRBV11-2 to TRBJ2-7, with 13 bases fitting TRBD2. The TCR was taken from a boy younger than two with a congenital heart defect but otherwise immunologically healthy. CDR3 sequence reads: CASSSLTSGRNYEQYF. CDR3 in DNA: TGTGCCAGCAGCTCCCTGACTAGCGGGAGGAACTACGAGCAGTACTTC.